This TCR beta chain stems from a study of OX40 agonist ivuxolimab in advanced cancers. Data came from immunoSEQ multiplex PCR; TCRdb stores just in-frame clones and leaves some out. The sample yields over 95,000 clones, around 90% seen once. The TCR comes from an adult with an advanced solid tumor such as melanoma, head and neck, liver or kidney cancer. Sequencing used CD4+ or CD8+ T cells sorted from blood, obtained in a trial of the OX40 agonist ivuxolimab.

This CDR3 reads CASRSGTSSSYEQYF. CDR3 DNA: TGTGCCAGCAGATCCGGGACTAGCTCCTCCTACGAGCAGTACTTC. The chain combines TRBV7-2 with TRBJ2-7; 9 bases are shared with TRBD2. The germline V gene has CDR1 SGHTA and CDR2 FQGNSA. The CDR3 totals 15 residues. V dropped 6 bases and J dropped 0; count of bases not matched to a gene: 6. Full variable domain (outside the CDR3, taken from reference TRBV7-2 and TRBJ2-7): GAGVSQSPSNKVTEKGKDVELRCDPISGHTALYWYRQSLGQGLEFLIYFQGNSAPDKSGLPSDRFSAERTGGSVSTLTIQRTQQEDSAVYLCASRSGTSSSYEQYFGPGTRLTVT.